The text below deals with one T cell receptor (beta chain). This clonotype was picked up many times. Its specific antigen is unknown. No much larger clone is present one base from it, and per-base qualities are unavailable. The donors were roughly 40 Caucasian individuals from Russia, aged roughly 6 to 90 years, who were systemically healthy. Each donor gave 8 to 10 milliliters of peripheral blood, drawn into EDTA-treated Vacutainer tubes. Ficoll-Paque density-gradient centrifugation was used to isolate PBMCs, with at least 7 million per sample. Trizol reagent was used to extract total RNA from PBMCs, with at least 5.5 micrograms per sample. Naive CD45RAhigh/CD27high T cell percentages were measured by flow cytometry on a PBMC aliquot from every donor. From its cysteine to its phenylalanine, the CDR3 spans 13 amino acids. The entry retains the CDR3 DNA only, 39 bases that are in frame from base 1. From a lookup of the germline V gene, CDR1 and CDR2 are SGDLS and YYNGEE. The junction shows trimming of 3 bases on V and 4 bases on J, plus 9 bases between the germline ends.

The library was obtained by 5' RACE. Sequencing relied on an Illumina HiSeq 2500. A second PCR of roughly 7 to 11 cycles was performed with a sample-barcoded 5' primer and a J-beta primer mix. Each TCR beta cDNA molecule received a unique molecular identifier from a template-switch 5' adaptor carrying 12 random nucleotides. Each sample yielded at least 3 million CDR3-containing paired-end reads. First-strand cDNA was synthesized from all RNA with the Mint cDNA synthesis kit, primed by a TRBC-specific oligonucleotide. Following uracil-DNA glycosylase treatment, a first 18-cycle PCR with universal primers M1SS and BC2_uni_R was performed on all cDNA. Per the original workflow: For normalization, 1 million high-quality reads were randomly selected from each sample, with every read carrying a distinct molecular identifier. Reads with shared molecular identifiers were discarded instead of being binned into consensus sequences. CDR3 identification, clonotype clustering and error correction used MiTCR with a Q25 quality threshold and the strictest error-elimination algorithm. Lower-bound total TCR beta diversity was estimated with a nonparametric unseen species model using Euler transformation. Using fastp at Q25 and MiXCR, TCRdb reprocessed the public reads and kept productive beta chains. Each entry merges the rows of one CDR3 protein and shows their most common DNA and genes. The V and J calls reflect TCRdb's pipeline rather than the authors' work. This sample comprises roughly 640,000 distinct CDR3 sequences, under 30% of them detected only once. The top ten constitute roughly 14% of the sample.

This record comes from a study of blood T cells in healthy people across ages (dated by TCRdb to between 2015 and 2017). Background on the whole study: In model experiments, template switching captured roughly one uniquely barcoded TCR beta cDNA molecule for every two T cells. To avoid experimental bias, donors of different ages were randomly spread across the sequencing lanes. Two additional independent replicas of 1 million unique cDNA reads from the same blood draw were analyzed for two donors (one aged 18 to 30 and one aged 80 or older). To track age-related changes in TCR beta repertoire diversity, the study relied on deep sequencing normalized with unique cDNA molecular identifiers. Four age groups were formed from the donors: young (average 16 years), middle-aged (around 37), aged (around 62) and long-lived (82).

The investigation overall reported the following: Compared with the aged group, more naive CD4+ T cells, fewer expanded clones and increased TCR diversity were shown by the long-lived group, suggesting age selection. Observed TCR beta diversity per million T cells fell roughly linearly with age, and a significant reduction was already apparent by age roughly 40. Estimates of total diversity from one million sequenced T cells were regarded as lower bounds and underestimates. Observed TCR beta diversity correlated strongly with the percentage of naive T cells measured by flow cytometry. Since profiling was done on bulk unsorted PBMCs, naive and antigen-experienced compartments could not be conclusively compared. Because the CMV infection status of the donors was unknown, age-related changes in expanded clonotypes may potentially have been confounded.

The sequence came from an elderly woman in good health. Recombination linked TRBV9 to TRBJ2-3; a confident D gene designation cannot be given. The sequenced material came from blood. This receptor carries the CDR3 CASSEGLPDTQYF. Here is the DNA: TGTGCCAGCAGCGAGGGCCTCCCAGATACGCAGTATTTT.